A selection of T cell receptor beta chains follows, all from one sample in a study of T cells in Graves' hyperthyroidism and ophthalmopathy. TCRdb redid the calling of the multiplex PCR reads with MiXCR, one entry per CDR3 protein. The sample consists of about 350,000 distinct CDR3 sequences, about a sixth of them appearing once. The sample taken for sequencing was blood. The origin of the receptors is a woman aged 40 to 50 with Graves' ophthalmopathy. The CDR3 runs from the conserved cysteine through the conserved F or W. The D gene is left open where the match is weak. Only some rows state a clone size, as once, few, many or a class for expanded clones.

clone_size,cdr3_length,v_call,d_call,j_call,cdr3_nt,cdr3_aa
-,13,TRBV12-3/TRBV12-4,-,TRBJ2-7,TGTGCCAGCAGTTTCAGCGAGACCTACGAGCAGTACTTC,CASSFSETYEQYF
many,12,TRBV3-1,-,TRBJ2-7,TGTGCCAGCAGCCAGGGACGATACGAGCAGTACTTC,CASSQGRYEQYF
many,17,TRBV25-1,TRBD2,TRBJ2-4,TGTGCCAGCAGTGAATCCGGCGGGAGGACAGCCAAAAACATTCAGTACTTC,CASSESGGRTAKNIQYF
many,14,TRBV7-9,TRBD1,TRBJ2-7,TGTGCCAGCAGCTTGCCAGGGGGAACAAGCGAGCAGTACTTC,CASSLPGGTSEQYF
-,12,TRBV2,-,TRBJ1-1,TGTGCCAGCAGTGACAGGGGCGCTGAAGCTTTCTTT,CASSDRGAEAFF
many,15,TRBV19,-,TRBJ2-7,TGTGCCAGTAGCACATTGGCAGAGGGGACCTACGAGCAGTACTTC,CASSTLAEGTYEQYF
many,16,TRBV24-1,TRBD1,TRBJ2-2,TGTGCCACCAGTGATCCCGGGACAGGGACCACCGGGGAGCTGTTTTTT,CATSDPGTGTTGELFF
many,13,TRBV20-1,-,TRBJ2-2,TGCAGTGCTAGAGAAACCGGTCCCGGGGAGCTGTTTTTT,CSARETGPGELFF
-,15,TRBV19,TRBD1,TRBJ1-2,TGTGCCAGTAGTAAAACCGGGACAGCTAACTATGGCTACACCTTC,CASSKTGTANYGYTF
many,16,TRBV19,-,TRBJ1-1,TGTGCCAGTAGTATAGGTCGGTTCCAAATGAACACTGAAGCTTTCTTT,CASSIGRFQMNTEAFF
many,16,TRBV27,TRBD1,TRBJ1-5,TGTGCCAGCGGGCCGAGGGGGCAGGTGAGCAATCAGCCCCAGCATTTT,CASGPRGQVSNQPQHF
few,16,TRBV6-1,TRBD1,TRBJ1-5,TGTGCCAGCATCGGGACAGGGGTTCTTAGCAATCAGCCCCAGCATTTT,CASIGTGVLSNQPQHF
-,16,TRBV24-1,TRBD2,TRBJ2-7,TGTGCCACCAGTGATCCCTCGACTAGCGGGCGGGGCGAGCAGTACTTC,CATSDPSTSGRGEQYF
few,16,TRBV4-3,TRBD1,TRBJ1-3,TGCGCCAGCAGCCAAGCCCCGACAGGGTTTGGAAACACCATATATTTT,CASSQAPTGFGNTIYF